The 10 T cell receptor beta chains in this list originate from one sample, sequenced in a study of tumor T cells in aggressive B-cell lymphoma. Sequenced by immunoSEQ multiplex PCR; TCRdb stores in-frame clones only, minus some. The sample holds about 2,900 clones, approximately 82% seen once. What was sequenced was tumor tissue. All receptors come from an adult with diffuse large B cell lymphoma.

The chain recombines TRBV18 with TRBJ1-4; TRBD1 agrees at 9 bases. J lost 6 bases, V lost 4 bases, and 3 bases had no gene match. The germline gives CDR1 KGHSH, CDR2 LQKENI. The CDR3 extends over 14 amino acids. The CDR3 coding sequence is TGTGCCAGCTCACTACGGACAGGGGATGAAAAACTGTTTTTT. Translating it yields CASSLRTGDEKLFF. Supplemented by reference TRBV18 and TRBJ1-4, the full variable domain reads NAGVMQNPRHLVRRRGQEARLRCSPMKGHSHVYWYRQLPEEGLKFMVYLQKENIIDESGMPKERFSAEFPKEGPSILRIQQVVRGDSAAYFCASSLRTGDEKLFFGSGTQLSVL.

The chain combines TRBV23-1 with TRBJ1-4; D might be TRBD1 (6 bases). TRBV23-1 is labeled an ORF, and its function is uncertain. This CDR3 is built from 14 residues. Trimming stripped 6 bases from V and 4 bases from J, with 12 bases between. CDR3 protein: CASRPGEGNEKLFF. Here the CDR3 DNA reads TGCGCCAGCAGGCCAGGGGAGGGTAATGAAAAACTGTTTTTT.

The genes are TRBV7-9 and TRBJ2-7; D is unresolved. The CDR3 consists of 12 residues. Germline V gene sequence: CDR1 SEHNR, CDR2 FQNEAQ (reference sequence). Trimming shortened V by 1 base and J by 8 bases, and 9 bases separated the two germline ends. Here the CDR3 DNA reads TGTGCCAGCAGCTTAGATAAGTCTAAGCAGTACTTC. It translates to CASSLDKSKQYF.

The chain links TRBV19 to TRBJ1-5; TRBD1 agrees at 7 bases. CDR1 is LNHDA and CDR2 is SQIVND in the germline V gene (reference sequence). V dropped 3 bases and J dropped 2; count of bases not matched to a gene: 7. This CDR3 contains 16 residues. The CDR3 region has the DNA TGTGCCAGTAGTATCCGACAGGGAGGAGGCAATCAGCCCCAGCATTTT. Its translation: CASSIRQGGGNQPQHF.

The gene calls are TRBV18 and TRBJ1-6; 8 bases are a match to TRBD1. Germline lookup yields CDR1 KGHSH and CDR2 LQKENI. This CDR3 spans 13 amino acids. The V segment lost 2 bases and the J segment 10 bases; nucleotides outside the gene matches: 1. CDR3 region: CASSPGQGSPLHF. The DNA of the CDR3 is TGTGCCAGCTCACCAGGACAGGGATCACCCCTCCACTTT.

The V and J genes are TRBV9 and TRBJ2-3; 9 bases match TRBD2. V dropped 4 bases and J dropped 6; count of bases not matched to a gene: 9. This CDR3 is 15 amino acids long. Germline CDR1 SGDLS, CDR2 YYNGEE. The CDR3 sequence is CASSPRGGGVDTQYF. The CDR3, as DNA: TGTGCCAGCAGCCCCCGAGGCGGGGGGGTCGATACGCAGTATTTT.

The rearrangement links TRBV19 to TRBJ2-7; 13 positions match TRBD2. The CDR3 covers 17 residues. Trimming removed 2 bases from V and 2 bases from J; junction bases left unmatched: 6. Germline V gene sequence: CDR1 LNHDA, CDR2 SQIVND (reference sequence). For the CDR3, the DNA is TGTGCCAGTAGTATATTGGGACTAGCGGGGACTACCTACGAGCAGTACTTC. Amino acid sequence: CASSILGLAGTTYEQYF.

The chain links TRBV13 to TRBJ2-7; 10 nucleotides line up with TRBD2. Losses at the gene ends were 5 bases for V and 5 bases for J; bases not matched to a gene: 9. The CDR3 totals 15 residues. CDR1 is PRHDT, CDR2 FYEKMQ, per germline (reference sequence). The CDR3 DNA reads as TGTGCCAGCAGCCGAGCGGGAGGGGGGCTTAACGAGCAGTACTTC. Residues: CASSRAGGGLNEQYF.

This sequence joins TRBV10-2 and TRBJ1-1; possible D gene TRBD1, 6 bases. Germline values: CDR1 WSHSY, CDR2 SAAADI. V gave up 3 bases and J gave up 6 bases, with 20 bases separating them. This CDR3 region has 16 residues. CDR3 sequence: CASSEPTGPAVAEAFF. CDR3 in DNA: TGCGCCAGCAGTGAACCGACAGGCCCGGCGGTTGCTGAAGCTTTCTTT.

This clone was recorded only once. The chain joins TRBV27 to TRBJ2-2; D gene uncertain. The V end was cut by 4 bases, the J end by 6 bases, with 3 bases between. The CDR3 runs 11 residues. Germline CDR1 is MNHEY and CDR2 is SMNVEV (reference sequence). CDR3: CASSSSGELFF. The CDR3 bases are TGTGCCAGCAGTTCTTCCGGGGAGCTGTTTTTT.